These 27 T cell receptor beta chains originate from one sample sequenced in a study of cytomegalovirus exposure and HLA in healthy donors. The PCR used 60 Vbeta and 13 Jbeta primers. Sequenced by immunoSEQ multiplex PCR; TCRdb stores in-frame clones only, minus some. The sample holds about 110,000 clones; less than 70% are singletons and the top ten take around 5.4%. Sequencing input: PBMCs. The receptors come from an older woman in good health and CMV-seropositive.

The chain recombines TRBV15 with TRBJ2-1; perhaps TRBD2 as D (5 bases). CDR1 and CDR2 from the germline V gene are LNHNV and YYDKDF (reference sequence). This CDR3 is 14 amino acids long. V was pared by 0 bases and J by 8 bases, with 11 bases between. The CDR3 is CATSRDRGTDEQFF. CDR3 DNA sequence: TGTGCCACCAGCAGAGATCGGGGAACCGATGAGCAGTTCTTC.

The rearrangement uses TRBV2 and TRBJ1-1, with D perhaps TRBD1 (5 bases). The CDR3 has 15 amino acids. The germline V and J ends were trimmed by 5 bases and 6 bases, with 19 bases remaining between them. Germline V lookup: CDR1 SNHLY, CDR2 FYNNEI. The CDR3 region is CASSQEGRGSAEAFF. The CDR3 DNA reads as TGTGCCAGCAGTCAAGAGGGTCGGGGGTCGGCTGAAGCTTTCTTT.

The genes are TRBV7-9 and TRBJ2-2; 10 nucleotides agree with TRBD2. The CDR3 length is 17 residues. J was trimmed by 1 base and V by 0 bases; bases with no gene match: 2. In germline, CDR1 is SEHNR, CDR2 FQNEAQ (reference sequence). CDR3 sequence: CASSLAAGGWNTGELFF. In DNA form, the CDR3 reads TGTGCCAGCAGCTTAGCAGCGGGGGGGTGGAACACCGGGGAGCTGTTTTTT.

On this clone itself: The sample contains more than one DNA sequence encoding this CDR3. The chain is built from TRBV20-1 and TRBJ1-2, with a tentative D call TRBD1 (5 bases). Germline CDR1 is DFQATT and CDR2 is SNEGSKA (reference sequence). The length of the CDR3 is 11 residues. V lost 3 bases, J lost 7 bases, and 9 bases lay in between. This CDR3 is CSARGGGGYTF. CDR3 bases: TGCAGTGCTAGGGGCGGGGGTGGCTACACCTTC.

The rearrangement joins TRBV5-6 to TRBJ1-6; possible D gene TRBD1, 6 bases. Germline V gene data show CDR1 as SGHDT and CDR2 as YYEEEE. V lost 0 bases and J 10 bases, leaving 17 bases between the germline ends. This CDR3 region has 16 residues. CDR3 residues: CASSLGAGGTGSPLHF. CDR3 bases: TGTGCCAGCAGCTTGGGGGCGGGGGGCACAGGGTCACCCCTCCACTTT.

The rearrangement links TRBV2 to TRBJ2-7; 8 bases align to TRBD1. Germline values: CDR1 SNHLY, CDR2 FYNNEI. The junction had 9 bases not matched to a gene; V was cut back by 5 bases and J by 0 bases. The CDR3 runs 16 residues. CDR3 nucleotide sequence: TGTGCCAGCAGTATATTGGGACAGGCCATCTCCTACGAGCAGTACTTC. Its translation is CASSILGQAISYEQYF.

The chain joins TRBV30 to TRBJ1-5; 12 nucleotides match TRBD1. Germline V CDR1 and CDR2: GTSNPN, SVGIG (reference sequence). V shed 3 bases and J 2 bases; nucleotides not matched to a gene: 8. The CDR3 has 17 amino acids. The CDR3 spells CAWSRDRGHEGNQPQHF. CDR3 DNA: TGTGCCTGGAGCCGGGACAGGGGGCATGAAGGCAATCAGCCCCAGCATTTT. The full variable domain, in which reference TRBV30 and TRBJ1-5 provide the parts outside the CDR3, is SQTIHQWPATLVQPVGSPLSLECTVEGTSNPNLYWYRQAAGRGLQLLFYSVGIGQISSEVPQNLSASRPQDRQFILSSKKLLLSDSGFYLCAWSRDRGHEGNQPQHFGDGTRLSIL.

This clone was observed a handful of times. The same CDR3 arises from other DNA sequences in this sample as well. The CDR3 sequence: CASSVEVGQNTEAFF. CDR3 bases: TGTGCCAGCAGCGTAGAGGTCGGACAGAACACTGAAGCTTTCTTT. The chain uses TRBV9 and TRBJ1-1; the D gene is possibly TRBD1 (5 bases). Trimming removed 0 bases at V and 1 base at J, with 10 bases between. The germline V gene has CDR1 SGDLS and CDR2 YYNGEE. This CDR3 has 15 residues.

The chain uses TRBV7-7 and TRBJ2-5; 8 bases map to TRBD2. The CDR3 has 11 residues. V lost 11 bases, J lost 4 bases, and 3 bases stayed unmatched. Germline V gives CDR1 SSHAT, CDR2 FNYEAQ (reference sequence). CDR3 sequence reads: CAVGGAETQYF. CDR3 DNA sequence: TGTGCCGTCGGGGGGGCAGAGACCCAGTACTTC.

This rearrangement joins TRBV30 to TRBJ1-1; D ambiguous. CDR1 GTSNPN and CDR2 SVGIG come from the germline V gene (reference sequence). The length of the CDR3 is 12 residues. Trimming pared 3 bases from V and 2 bases from J, leaving 7 bases between. CDR3 sequence (DNA): TGTGCCTGGAGGCCCTACAACACTGAAGCTTTCTTT. This translates into CAWRPYNTEAFF.

This clone was seen a few times. J is TRBJ1-3 and V is TRBV7-9; TRBD1 agrees at 9 bases. The CDR3 length is 15 residues. Per germline, CDR1 SEHNR and CDR2 FQNEAQ (reference sequence). The J segment lost 2 bases and the V segment lost 3 bases, leaving 2 bases of the junction unmatched. CDR3 sequence reads: CASSLGQGAGNTIYF. CDR3 DNA: TGTGCCAGCAGCTTGGGACAGGGCGCTGGAAACACCATATATTTT.

This clone has just one count. The chain uses TRBV6-5 and TRBJ2-7; tentative D call: TRBD1 (5 bases). Germline V gives CDR1 MNHEY, CDR2 SVGAGI. Trimming took 7 bases from V and 4 from J, leaving 14 bases between them. This CDR3 has 13 residues. CDR3 residues: CASKRGLVYEQYF. CDR3 DNA sequence: TGTGCCAGCAAAAGGGGCCTGGTATACGAGCAGTACTTC.

The chain uses TRBV5-6 and TRBJ2-3; 12 nucleotides align to TRBD2. CDR3 length: 17 residues. Germline V gene lookup returns CDR1 SGHDT and CDR2 YYEEEE. V was clipped by 0 bases and J by 0 bases; unmatched bases: 2. CDR3 DNA: TGTGCCAGCAGCTTGGTAGGGACTAGCGGGAGCACAGATACGCAGTATTTT. Translation: CASSLVGTSGSTDTQYF. The full variable domain, completed using reference TRBV5-6 and TRBJ2-3, is DAGVTQSPTHLIKTRGQQVTLRCSPKSGHDTVSWYQQALGQGPQFIFQYYEEEERQRGNFPDRFSGHQFPNYSSELNVNALLLGDSALYLCASSLVGTSGSTDTQYFGPGTRLTVL.

V usage is TRBV5-1 and J usage is TRBJ1-2; 7 bases are a match to TRBD1. The CDR3 sequence is 15 residues long. V dropped 1 base and J dropped 4; count of bases not matched to a gene: 7. Germline CDR1 SGHRS, CDR2 YFSETQ. This CDR3 is CASSLNGQEIYGYTF. CDR3 DNA: TGCGCCAGCAGCTTGAACGGACAGGAGATCTATGGCTACACCTTC. The full variable domain, rest sourced from reference TRBV5-1 and TRBJ1-2, is KAGVTQTPRYLIKTRGQQVTLSCSPISGHRSVSWYQQTPGQGLQFLFEYFSETQRNKGNFPGRFSGRQFSNSRSEMNVSTLELGDSALYLCASSLNGQEIYGYTFGSGTRLTVV.

The chain links TRBV18 to TRBJ2-7; 7 positions match TRBD1. CDR3 length: 15 residues. Germline V gene data show CDR1 as KGHSH and CDR2 as LQKENI. Unmatched junction bases numbered 7, after V lost 3 bases and J lost 2 bases. Here the CDR3 reads CASSPLDRVPYEQYF. The CDR3 nucleotides read TGTGCCAGCTCACCCCTCGACAGGGTACCCTACGAGCAGTACTTC.

CDR3 loop: CASSQGIGSEAFF. In DNA form, the CDR3 reads TGTGCCAGCAGTCAGGGGATAGGGTCTGAAGCTTTCTTT. The V call is TRBV6-4, the J call TRBJ1-1; maybe TRBD1 (6 bases). Between the trimmed V and J ends, which lost 5 bases and 6 bases, there was a span of 13 bases. This CDR3 region has 13 residues. The germline gives CDR1 MRHNA, CDR2 SNTAGT.

Remarks on this clone: At one end the junction does not follow the germline gene, possibly because of a read error. This rearrangement joins TRBV6-5 to TRBJ1-1; D is unresolved. Germline CDR1 MNHEY, CDR2 SVGAGI. The CDR3 sequence is 13 residues long. The CDR3 sequence: CASSPPANPEAFF. CDR3 DNA sequence: TGTGCCAGCAGTCCCCCAGCGAACCCTGAAGCTTTCTTT.

J is TRBJ2-2 and V is TRBV7-9; a weak D match, TRBD1 (5 bases). Trimming pared 3 bases from V and 7 bases from J, leaving 12 bases between. This CDR3 is 14 amino acids long. Germline lookup yields CDR1 SEHNR and CDR2 FQNEAQ (reference sequence). The DNA for the CDR3 is TGTGCCAGCAGCTTGACAGCCCGGGTCGGGGAGCTGTTTTTT. It encodes CASSLTARVGELFF.

The gene calls are TRBV7-9 and TRBJ1-2; 7 bases are a match to TRBD1. The germline gives CDR1 SEHNR, CDR2 FQNEAQ (reference sequence). This CDR3 is 17 amino acids long. Unmatched junction bases numbered 10, after V lost 3 bases and J lost 0 bases. The CDR3 region has the DNA TGTGCCAGCAGCTTCCGAGGAGGGGGCTTCTCTAACTATGGCTACACCTTC. Protein sequence: CASSFRGGGFSNYGYTF. The full variable domain, its missing parts supplied by reference TRBV7-9 and TRBJ1-2, is DTGVSQNPRHKITKRGQNVTFRCDPISEHNRLYWYRQTLGQGPEFLTYFQNEAQLEKSRLLSDRFSAERPKGSFSTLEIQRTEQGDSAMYLCASSFRGGGFSNYGYTFGSGTRLTVV.

The chain employs TRBV30 and TRBJ2-2; 7 bases are shared with TRBD2. Per germline, CDR1 GTSNPN and CDR2 SVGIG (reference sequence). CDR3 size: 11 residues. The CDR3 DNA follows: TGTGCGCGGGGGTTCACCGGGGAGCTGTTTTTT. Translating gives CARGFTGELFF.

The sample holds a few counts of this clone. The chain couples TRBV7-9 to TRBJ1-5, with 7 bases aligning to TRBD1. V shed 5 bases, J shed 1 base, and the junction held 2 bases outside the gene matches. Germline values: CDR1 SEHNR, CDR2 FQNEAQ (reference sequence). This CDR3 region has 14 residues. The CDR3 loop is CASSEQGSNQPQHF. The DNA of the CDR3 is TGTGCCAGCAGCGAACAGGGGAGCAATCAGCCCCAGCATTTT.

This chain connects TRBV5-1 to TRBJ2-5, with TRBD1 matching 11 bases. The V gene end was trimmed by 7 bases and the J gene end by 1 base; junction bases not matched to a gene: 3. Germline V gene data show CDR1 as SGHRS and CDR2 as YFSETQ. This CDR3 is 14 amino acids long. The CDR3 DNA reads TGCGCCAGCTCGGGACAGGGGGGCCAAGAGACCCAGTACTTC. Its protein product is CASSGQGGQETQYF.

CDR3 region: CASKTSGGYTDTQYF. CDR3 DNA sequence: TGTGCCAGCAAAACTAGCGGGGGGTACACAGATACGCAGTATTTT. The J gene is TRBJ2-3, the V gene TRBV2; 12 bases match TRBD2. The CDR3 has 15 amino acids. Germline values: CDR1 SNHLY, CDR2 FYNNEI. V gave up 7 bases and J gave up 2 bases; unmatched junction bases: 4. Looking up the rest from reference TRBV2 and TRBJ2-3 gives the full variable domain: EPEVTQTPSHQVTQMGQEVILRCVPISNHLYFYWYRQILGQKVEFLVSFYNNEISEKSEIFDDQFSVERPDGSNFTLKIRSTKLEDSAMYFCASKTSGGYTDTQYFGPGTRLTVL.

CDR3 protein: CAWSVGASGGLYF. The CDR3 bases are TGTGCCTGGAGTGTAGGAGCTAGCGGGGGGCTTTACTTC. The V and J genes are TRBV30 and TRBJ2-7; TRBD2 aligns across 11 bases. V was clipped by 0 bases and J by 13 bases; unmatched bases: 8. Germline V gene lookup returns CDR1 GTSNPN and CDR2 SVGIG (reference sequence). The CDR3 extends over 13 amino acids.

The chain carries TRBV27 and TRBJ2-7; TRBD1 aligns across 7 bases. Germline V lookup: CDR1 MNHEY, CDR2 SMNVEV (reference sequence). The V segment lost 4 bases and the J segment 7 bases; nucleotides outside the gene matches: 10. The CDR3 runs 14 residues. The CDR3 nucleotides are TGTGCCAGCAGTTCCGGACAGGTTCGAAGTGAGCAGTACTTC. Translated, it gives CASSSGQVRSEQYF.

The chain recombines TRBV30 with TRBJ1-2, with no clear D. CDR3 length equals 13 residues. V was trimmed by 0 bases and J by 8 bases, leaving 13 bases between them. Germline V gives CDR1 GTSNPN, CDR2 SVGIG (reference sequence). CDR3 nucleotides: TGTGCCTGGAGTGTAATGGGTACGGGGGGCTACACCTTC. It specifies CAWSVMGTGGYTF.

The rearrangement uses TRBV6-6 and TRBJ1-2; 8 bases line up with TRBD1. V lost 2 bases and J lost 2; bases outside the gene matches: 4. Germline CDR1 is MNHNY and CDR2 is SVGAGI (reference sequence). The CDR3 is 15 amino acids. The CDR3 reads CASSYGQGLNYGYTF. The CDR3 DNA sequence: TGTGCCAGCAGTTACGGACAGGGTCTAAACTATGGCTACACCTTC.